These 11 T cell receptor beta chains were sequenced from one sample in a study of blood T cell repertoires in COVID-19. The repertoire was sequenced with immunoSEQ multiplex PCR; TCRdb's copy has only in-frame clones and lacks some. The sample lists around 340,000 clones, approximately 89% seen once, with 3.9% in the top ten. What was sequenced was peripheral blood. The receptors here all came from a woman aged 55-75 years with COVID-19, enrolled during active disease.

The chain couples TRBV18 to TRBJ1-6; a weak D match, TRBD1 (5 bases). Germline V lookup: CDR1 KGHSH, CDR2 LQKENI. Trimming took 3 bases from V and 9 from J, leaving 18 bases between them. The CDR3 sequence is 16 residues long. CDR3 nucleotide sequence: TGTGCCAGCTCACCCTCCGCGGGGGTGGGTAGTTCACCCCTCCACTTT. This translates into CASSPSAGVGSSPLHF.

The chain links TRBV4-2 to TRBJ2-3, with 8 bases that match TRBD2. The CDR3 covers 17 residues. The junction had 10 bases not matched to a gene; V was cut back by 4 bases and J by 1 base. Germline loops: CDR1 LGHNA, CDR2 YNFKEQ. The CDR3 nucleotides are TGTGCCAGCAGCCCCCTAGGTATGCGGGGGGGCACAGATACGCAGTATTTT. Amino acids: CASSPLGMRGGTDTQYF.

The chain recombines TRBV5-6 with TRBJ1-6; TRBD1 agrees at 10 bases. The trim removed 4 bases at V and 4 bases at J, leaving 8 bases unmatched. The CDR3 totals 17 residues. The germline V gene has CDR1 SGHDT and CDR2 YYEEEE. Here the CDR3 DNA reads TGTGCCAGCAGCCAAATGACAGGGGGCGCGTATAATTCACCCCTCCACTTT. This encodes CASSQMTGGAYNSPLHF.

The V call is TRBV7-9, the J call TRBJ1-3; TRBD1 aligns across 8 bases. The CDR3 loop spans 15 amino acids. Germline V gives CDR1 SEHNR, CDR2 FQNEAQ (reference sequence). J gave up 4 bases and V 3 bases, and 5 bases lay outside the gene matches. For the CDR3, the DNA is TGTGCCAGCAGCTTCTCGACAGGGGTGGGAAACACCATATATTTT. Translation gives CASSFSTGVGNTIYF.

The chain uses TRBV28 and TRBJ2-1, with TRBD1 as a possible D gene (6 bases). Germline V gene sequence: CDR1 MDHEN, CDR2 SYDVKM. Trimming stripped 6 bases from V and 7 bases from J, with 10 bases between. This CDR3 spans 12 amino acids. The CDR3 nucleotides read TGTGCCAGCAGCTCAGGGGTGAATGAGCAGTTCTTC. Translation: CASSSGVNEQFF. The complete variable domain, with remaining parts taken from reference TRBV28 and TRBJ2-1, reads DVKVTQSSRYLVKRTGEKVFLECVQDMDHENMFWYRQDPGLGLRLIYFSYDVKMKEKGDIPEGYSVSREKKERFSLILESASTNQTSMYLCASSSGVNEQFFGPGTRLTVL.

This sequence joins TRBV20-1 and TRBJ1-2, with 8 bases identical to TRBD1. The V and J ends lost 3 bases and 4 bases, in that order; junction bases with no gene match: 4. CDR1 is DFQATT and CDR2 is SNEGSKA in the germline V gene (reference sequence). The CDR3 sequence is 13 residues long. This CDR3 reads CSASRQGTYGYTF. The CDR3 region has the DNA TGCAGTGCTAGTCGACAGGGGACCTATGGCTACACCTTC.

The count of this clone is one. The rearrangement uses TRBV30 and TRBJ2-1; possibly TRBD1 for D (6 bases). V lost 2 bases and J 1 base, leaving 18 bases between the germline ends. The CDR3 is 17 amino acids. Germline CDR1 reads GTSNPN; CDR2 reads SVGIG (reference sequence). The CDR3 protein is CAWSPNLQGRSYNEQFF. In DNA form, the CDR3 reads TGTGCCTGGAGTCCGAACCTACAGGGAAGGTCCTACAATGAGCAGTTCTTC.

The V and J genes are TRBV14 and TRBJ1-4; a possible D gene is TRBD1 (6 bases). V gave up 1 base and J gave up 3 bases, with 12 bases separating them. In germline, CDR1 is SGHDN, CDR2 FVKESK. The CDR3 length is 16 residues. CDR3 coding DNA: TGTGCCAGCAGCCAAGCCCGACAGGTGTCTAATGAAAAACTGTTTTTT. Translation gives CASSQARQVSNEKLFF.

The count of this clone is one. The chain combines TRBV4-2 with TRBJ1-4; D not resolved. Germline lookup yields CDR1 LGHNA and CDR2 YNFKEQ. V was cut by 2 bases and J by 5 bases, with 6 bases left in between. CDR3 size: 13 residues. The CDR3 nucleotides are TGTGCCAGCAGCCAAAGCTTAAATGAAAAACTGTTTTTT. It encodes CASSQSLNEKLFF.

CDR3 bases: TGTGCCAGCCCTAAGGATACAGGGAGCTACGAGCAGTACTTC. Its protein is CASPKDTGSYEQYF. This chain links TRBV6-5 with TRBJ2-7, with D possibly matching TRBD1 (6 bases). The CDR3 runs 14 residues. The germline V gene encodes CDR1 MNHEY and CDR2 SVGAGI. Trimming pared 8 bases from V and 3 bases from J, leaving 17 bases between.

A remark on this clone: Other DNA sequences in this sample translate to the same CDR3. The chain couples TRBV5-1 to TRBJ1-4; TRBD1 matches 9 bases. V was pared by 5 bases and J by 5 bases, with 4 bases of the junction left unmatched. The CDR3 length is 14 residues. Looked up from germline, CDR1 is SGHRS and CDR2 is YFSETQ. The CDR3 DNA is TGCGCCAGCAGTCTGACAGGGGGAAATGAAAAACTGTTTTTT. Its protein product is CASSLTGGNEKLFF.